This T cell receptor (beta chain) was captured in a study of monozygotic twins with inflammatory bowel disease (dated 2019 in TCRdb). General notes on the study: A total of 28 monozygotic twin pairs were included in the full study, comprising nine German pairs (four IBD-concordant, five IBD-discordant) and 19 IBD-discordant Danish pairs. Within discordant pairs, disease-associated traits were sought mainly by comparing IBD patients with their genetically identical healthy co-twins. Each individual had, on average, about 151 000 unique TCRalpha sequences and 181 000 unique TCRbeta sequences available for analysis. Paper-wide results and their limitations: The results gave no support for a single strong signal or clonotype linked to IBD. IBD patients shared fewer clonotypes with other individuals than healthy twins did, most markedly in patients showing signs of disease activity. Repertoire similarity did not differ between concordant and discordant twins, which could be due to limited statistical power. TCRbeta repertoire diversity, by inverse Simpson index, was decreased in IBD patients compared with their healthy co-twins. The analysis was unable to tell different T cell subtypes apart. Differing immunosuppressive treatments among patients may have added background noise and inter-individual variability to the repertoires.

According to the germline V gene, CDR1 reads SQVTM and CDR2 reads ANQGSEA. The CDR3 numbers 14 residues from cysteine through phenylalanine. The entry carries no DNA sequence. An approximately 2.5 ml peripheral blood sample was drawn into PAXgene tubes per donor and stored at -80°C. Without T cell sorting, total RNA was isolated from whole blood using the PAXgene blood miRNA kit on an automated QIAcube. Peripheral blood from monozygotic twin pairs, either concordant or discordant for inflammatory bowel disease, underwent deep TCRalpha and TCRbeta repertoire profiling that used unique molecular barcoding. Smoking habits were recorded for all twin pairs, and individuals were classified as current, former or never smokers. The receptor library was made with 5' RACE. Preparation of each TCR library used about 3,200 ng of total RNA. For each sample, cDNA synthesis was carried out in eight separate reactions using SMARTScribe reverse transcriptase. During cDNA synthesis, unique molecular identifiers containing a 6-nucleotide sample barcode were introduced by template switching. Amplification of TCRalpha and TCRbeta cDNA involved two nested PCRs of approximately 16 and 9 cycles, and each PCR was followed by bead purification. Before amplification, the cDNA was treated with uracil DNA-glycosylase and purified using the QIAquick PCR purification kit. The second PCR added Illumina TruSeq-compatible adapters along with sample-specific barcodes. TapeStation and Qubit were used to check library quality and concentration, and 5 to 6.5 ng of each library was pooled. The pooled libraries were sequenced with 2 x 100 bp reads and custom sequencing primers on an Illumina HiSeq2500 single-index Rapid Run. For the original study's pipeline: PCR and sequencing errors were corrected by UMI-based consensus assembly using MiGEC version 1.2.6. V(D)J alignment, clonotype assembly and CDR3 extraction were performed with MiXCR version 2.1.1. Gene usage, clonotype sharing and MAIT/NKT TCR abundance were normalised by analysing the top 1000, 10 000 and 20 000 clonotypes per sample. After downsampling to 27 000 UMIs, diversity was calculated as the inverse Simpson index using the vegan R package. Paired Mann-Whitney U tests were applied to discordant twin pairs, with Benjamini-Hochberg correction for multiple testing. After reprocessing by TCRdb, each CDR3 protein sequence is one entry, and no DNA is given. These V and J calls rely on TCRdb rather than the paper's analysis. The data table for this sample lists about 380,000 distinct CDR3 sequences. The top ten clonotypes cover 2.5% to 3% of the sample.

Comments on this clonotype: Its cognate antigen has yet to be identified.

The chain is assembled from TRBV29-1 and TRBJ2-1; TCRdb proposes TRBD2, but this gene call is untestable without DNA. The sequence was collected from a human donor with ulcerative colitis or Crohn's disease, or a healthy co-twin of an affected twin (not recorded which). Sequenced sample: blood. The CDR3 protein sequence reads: CSVVAGGYLNEQFF.